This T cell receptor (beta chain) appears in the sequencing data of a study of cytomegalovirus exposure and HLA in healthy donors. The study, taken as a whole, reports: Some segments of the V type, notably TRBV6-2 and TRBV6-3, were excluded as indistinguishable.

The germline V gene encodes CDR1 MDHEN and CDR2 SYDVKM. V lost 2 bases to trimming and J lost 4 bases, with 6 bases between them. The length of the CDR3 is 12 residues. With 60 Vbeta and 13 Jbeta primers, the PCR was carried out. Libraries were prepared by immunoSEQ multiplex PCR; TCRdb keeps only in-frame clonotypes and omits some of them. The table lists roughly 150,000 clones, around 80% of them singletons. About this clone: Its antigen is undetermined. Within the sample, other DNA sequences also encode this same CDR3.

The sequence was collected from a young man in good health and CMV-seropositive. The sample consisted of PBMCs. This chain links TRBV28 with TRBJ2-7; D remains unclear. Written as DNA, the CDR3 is TGTGCCAGCAGTTTAGGCGGTTACGAGCAGTACTTC. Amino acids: CASSLGGYEQYF.